This entry concerns a single T cell receptor (beta chain). The treatment: oral pan-JAK inhibitor, 5-10 mg twice daily. This entry belongs to a study of CD8+ T cells in alopecia areata. Extraction of RNA preceded its reverse transcription into cDNA, which served as the sequencing template. Assay used: immunoSEQ multiplex PCR; TCRdb lists only in-frame clones, some missing. The table shows 87,000 or so clones, with more than 65% occurring only once. This CDR3 comprises 16 residues. V lost 6 bases to trimming and J lost 6 bases; unmatched junction nucleotides: 16. The germline CDR1 and CDR2 sequences are MNHEY and SMNVEV (reference sequence).

The V and J genes are TRBV27 and TRBJ1-1; 7 bases are a match to TRBD1. The sample in question was CD8+ T cells sorted from blood, obtained around week 44, from a patient treated with tofacitinib. This TCR derives from a human donor with alopecia areata. CDR3 sequence reads: CASRPQGGGLAAEAFF. The DNA for the CDR3 is TGTGCCAGCAGACCCCAGGGGGGAGGGCTTGCCGCTGAAGCTTTCTTT.